These 11 T cell receptor beta chains were sequenced from one sample in a study of T cell changes during pregnancy in multiple sclerosis. Assay used: immunoSEQ multiplex PCR; TCRdb lists only in-frame clones, some missing. The table records around 67,000 clones, about nine tenths of them present only once. The input for sequencing was peripheral blood, taken after pregnancy. The receptors originated from a female donor in good health, enrolled as a control in a pregnancy study.

This chain joins TRBV19 and TRBJ1-5; D unclear. Germline-derived CDR1 and CDR2 are LNHDA and SQIVND (reference sequence). The CDR3 runs to 15 residues. The germline V and J ends were trimmed by 2 bases and 6 bases, with 14 bases remaining between them. Here the CDR3 reads CASSILDAWAQPQHF. The CDR3 DNA reads TGTGCCAGTAGTATACTCGACGCCTGGGCTCAGCCCCAGCATTTT.

CDR3 DNA: TGTGCCAGCAGCCAAACTAGCGGGAGTGCAGATACGCAGTATTTT. Amino acid sequence: CASSQTSGSADTQYF. The genes are TRBV2 and TRBJ2-3; 11 positions match TRBD2. With 6 bases clipped from V and 4 bases from J, the junction kept 6 bases outside the gene matches. The CDR3 totals 15 residues. Looked up from germline, CDR1 is SNHLY and CDR2 is FYNNEI.

The CDR3 DNA is TGTGCCAGCAGTCCACAGGGGGCTAATCAGCCCCAGCATTTT. It specifies CASSPQGANQPQHF. This rearrangement joins TRBV6-4 to TRBJ1-5, with TRBD1 matching 9 bases. J lost 4 bases, V lost 5 bases, and 3 bases had no gene match. Germline V gives CDR1 MRHNA, CDR2 SNTAGT. This CDR3 spans 14 amino acids.

This chain uses TRBV29-1 with TRBJ2-7; D remains unclear. This CDR3 has 13 amino acids. The V end lost 3 bases, the J end lost 2 bases, and 11 bases lay between the germline ends. Germline V lookup: CDR1 SQVTM, CDR2 ANQGSEA. The CDR3 nucleotides are TGCAGCGTTGAGGGCATTGGAACCTACGAGCAGTACTTC. Translation: CSVEGIGTYEQYF.

This chain joins TRBV11-2 and TRBJ1-2, with D perhaps TRBD1 (5 bases). CDR1 SGHAT and CDR2 FQNNGV come from the germline V gene. The V end was cut by 5 bases, the J end by 2 bases, with 9 bases between. This CDR3 is 13 amino acids long. In DNA, the CDR3 is TGTGCCAGCAGCAATCAGGGAAACTATGGCTACACCTTC. Protein sequence: CASSNQGNYGYTF.

The V call is TRBV6-6, the J call TRBJ1-6, with TRBD1 matching over 7 bases. Germline V gene sequence: CDR1 MNHNY, CDR2 SVGAGI (reference sequence). This CDR3 is built from 14 residues. J gave up 7 bases and V 0 bases, and 0 bases lay outside the gene matches. CDR3 sequence: CASSYSTGNSPLHF. The CDR3 nucleotides are TGTGCCAGCAGTTACTCGACAGGGAATTCACCCCTCCACTTT.

The chain recombines TRBV20-1 with TRBJ2-7; no firm D call. Germline V gives CDR1 DFQATT, CDR2 SNEGSKA (reference sequence). This CDR3 spans 11 amino acids. V lost 7 bases, J lost 2 bases, and 9 bases lay in between. CDR3 residues: CSVKSAYEQYF. The DNA of the CDR3 is TGCAGTGTAAAATCCGCCTACGAGCAGTACTTC.

This sequence joins TRBV19 and TRBJ1-5, with 8 bases identical to TRBD1. The CDR3 runs to 14 residues. Trimming took 5 bases from V and 2 from J; bases not matched to a gene: 2. The germline V gene has CDR1 LNHDA and CDR2 SQIVND (reference sequence). DNA of the CDR3: TGTGCCAGTAGTTCAGGGGGCCGCAATCAGCCCCAGCATTTT. This encodes CASSSGGRNQPQHF.

The rearrangement uses TRBV4-1 and TRBJ2-1; D may be TRBD2 (6 bases). The CDR3 is 17 residues long. Germline values: CDR1 MGHRA, CDR2 YSYEKL. CDR3 DNA: TGCGGGGCCCCAGCAGCCAAGAAGCGGGTTCGGTACAATGAGCAGTTCTTC. Its translation is CGAPAAKKRVRYNEQFF.

The CDR3 DNA sequence: TGTGCCAGCAGCTTGGGCAGGGCTGGGGCCAACGTCCTGACTTTC. Its translation: CASSLGRAGANVLTF. The chain carries TRBV5-6 and TRBJ2-6, with a tentative D call TRBD1 (5 bases). Between the trimmed V and J ends, which lost 0 bases and 2 bases, there was a span of 6 bases. Germline CDR1 is SGHDT and CDR2 is YYEEEE. This CDR3 is 15 amino acids long.

The CDR3 nucleotides are TGCGCCAGCAGCAGAACTAGCGGGAGTAACACCGGGGAGCTGTTTTTT. The encoded protein is CASSRTSGSNTGELFF. V usage is TRBV5-1 and J usage is TRBJ2-2; 11 bases agree with TRBD2. The junction had 4 bases not matched to a gene; V was cut back by 4 bases and J by 2 bases. The V gene's germline CDR1 is SGHRS and CDR2 YFSETQ. The CDR3 is made up of 16 amino acids.